The next 18 T cell receptor beta chains were all read from a single sample in a study of T-cell reconstitution after alpha-beta-depleted transplantation in children. TCRbeta library construction was performed incorporating unique molecular identifiers. In TCRdb, the PCR reads were re-called with MiXCR into one record per CDR3 protein. The sample shows approximately 640,000 distinct CDR3 sequences, approximately 17% of them seen only once. Sequenced material: PBMCs from the stem cell graft donor, taken from the stem cell graft. The receptors were sampled from a human donor who donated a stem cell graft to a child with acute myeloid leukemia.

This rearrangement joins TRBV10-2 to TRBJ1-5, with D uncertain. The CDR3 length is 16 residues. Trimming removed 5 bases at V and 2 bases at J, with 16 bases between. Germline CDR1 reads WSHSY; CDR2 reads SAAADI. The CDR3 sequence: CASSTYKGARNQPQHF. DNA of the CDR3: TGCGCCAGCAGTACTTACAAGGGCGCCCGCAATCAGCCCCAGCATTTT.

The chain uses TRBV21-1 and TRBJ2-3. TRBV21-1 is given as a pseudogene. The CDR3 is 13 residues long. For the CDR3, the DNA is TGTGCCAGCAGCAAAGAAGTCGGAGATACGCAGTATTTT. It codes for CASSKEVGDTQYF.

This clonotype was counted many times. The J gene is TRBJ2-7, the V gene TRBV20-1, with D possibly matching TRBD2 (5 bases). The CDR3 is 17 amino acids. The V end was cut by 0 bases, the J end by 4 bases, with 22 bases between. Per germline, CDR1 DFQATT and CDR2 SNEGSKA (reference sequence). The CDR3 DNA reads as TGCAGTGCTAGAGATCGTGCCGGCGGGCTGGGAGCATACGAGCAGTACTTC. Its translation: CSARDRAGGLGAYEQYF.

The rearrangement uses TRBV20-1 and TRBJ1-4; D is undetermined. The V and J ends lost 3 bases and 6 bases respectively, with 14 bases between them. The CDR3 totals 14 residues. The germline V gene encodes CDR1 DFQATT and CDR2 SNEGSKA (reference sequence). The CDR3 loop is CSARGPGGHEKLFF. In nucleotides, the CDR3 is TGCAGTGCTAGGGGTCCCGGTGGCCATGAAAAACTGTTTTTT.

The chain joins TRBV5-1 to TRBJ2-5; unclear D gene. Germline CDR1 is SGHRS and CDR2 is YFSETQ. This CDR3 is 13 amino acids long. The V end was cut by 3 bases, the J end by 4 bases, with 10 bases between. The CDR3 sequence is CASSSWGSETQYF. The CDR3 DNA sequence: TGCGCCAGCAGCTCGTGGGGATCAGAGACCCAGTACTTC.

The chain has TRBV11-2 and TRBJ2-3; D possibly corresponds to TRBD2 (5 bases). The CDR3 is 18 amino acids. CDR1 is SGHAT, CDR2 FQNNGV, per germline. V lost 0 bases, J lost 0 bases, and 16 bases lay in between. In DNA, the CDR3 is TGTGCCAGCAGCTTAGATGCCGTTTGGGGAGATAGCACAGATACGCAGTATTTT. It codes for CASSLDAVWGDSTDTQYF.

This clonotype came up many times. CDR3 nucleotide sequence: TGCAGCGCCCGGAGGTCAGAAGTGTACACTGAAGCTTTCTTT. It codes for CSARRSEVYTEAFF. The chain links TRBV29-1 to TRBJ1-1, with D unresolved. The CDR3 consists of 14 residues. Germline loops: CDR1 SQVTM, CDR2 ANQGSEA. V lost 7 bases, J lost 3 bases, and 18 bases lay in between.

The chain couples TRBV18 to TRBJ2-2; TRBD2 matches 12 bases. The germline gives CDR1 KGHSH, CDR2 LQKENI. V shed 2 bases, J shed 0 bases, and the junction held 1 base outside the gene matches. This CDR3 contains 17 residues. The CDR3 DNA is TGTGCCAGCTCACCATGGACTAGCGGGGCGAACACCGGGGAGCTGTTTTTT. Protein sequence: CASSPWTSGANTGELFF.

This clonotype was counted between two and nine times. The V and J genes are TRBV12-3 or TRBV12-4 and TRBJ2-5; 7 nucleotides match TRBD1. The CDR3 covers 15 residues. V shed 8 bases, J shed 2 bases, and the junction held 11 bases outside the gene matches. In DNA, the CDR3 is TGTGCCAGCTCCCCTCGGGACAGTAATCAAGAGACCCAGTACTTC. It translates to CASSPRDSNQETQYF.

This clonotype was seen only a few times. The CDR3 reads CASSLVQGGTGELFF. CDR3 in DNA: TGCGCCAGCAGCTTGGTGCAGGGCGGCACCGGGGAGCTGTTTTTT. The V gene is TRBV5-1, the J gene TRBJ2-2, with D tentatively TRBD1 (5 bases). CDR1 is SGHRS and CDR2 is YFSETQ in the germline V gene. V was cut by 0 bases and J by 4 bases, with 10 bases left in between. The CDR3 runs to 15 residues.

Many counts were recorded for this clonotype. The rearrangement joins TRBV7-9 to TRBJ2-1; D is uncertain. The length of the CDR3 is 13 residues. Germline V gene lookup returns CDR1 SEHNR and CDR2 FQNEAQ (reference sequence). Trimming cost V 11 bases and J 1 base, with 12 bases left between them. This CDR3 is CAAAEISYNEQFF. Written as DNA, the CDR3 is TGTGCCGCCGCAGAGATATCCTACAATGAGCAGTTCTTC.

V and J are TRBV25-1 and TRBJ2-2; tentative D call: TRBD1 (5 bases). Trimming removed 3 bases at V and 5 bases at J, with 13 bases between. The CDR3 spans 15 residues. Germline V CDR1 and CDR2: MGHDK, SYGVNS. CDR3 sequence (DNA): TGTGCCAGCAGTGATCCGACCCGACAGACCGGGGAGCTGTTTTTT. Translation: CASSDPTRQTGELFF.

This clonotype was counted a few times. The gene calls are TRBV20-1 and TRBJ1-1; the D gene is possibly TRBD1 (6 bases). The ends were cut back, 0 bases at V and 1 base at J, with 21 bases in the middle. The germline CDR1 and CDR2 sequences are DFQATT and SNEGSKA (reference sequence). The CDR3 runs to 18 residues. Here the CDR3 reads CSARDRMGAIPSNTEAFF. CDR3 sequence (DNA): TGCAGTGCTAGAGATCGGATGGGGGCGATTCCCTCGAACACTGAAGCTTTCTTT.

There are many counts of this clonotype. This chain links TRBV29-1 with TRBJ2-1; TRBD2 matches at 13 bases. This CDR3 comprises 15 residues. Germline assignment: CDR1 SQVTM and CDR2 ANQGSEA. Germline trimming cut 6 bases from V and 9 bases from J; bases unmatched to any gene: 11. The CDR3 DNA follows: TGCAGCGTCGCCCGACTAGCGGGGGGCCAGGGTGAGCAGTTCTTC. Its protein is CSVARLAGGQGEQFF.

The chain recombines TRBV29-1 with TRBJ2-1, with 11 bases lining up with TRBD2. The ends lost 3 bases at V and 7 bases at J; junction bases unmatched: 11. Germline CDR1 SQVTM, CDR2 ANQGSEA. This CDR3 comprises 16 residues. The CDR3 bases are TGCAGCGTTGAGATCTTCTATAGCGGGGGGGCAAATGAGCAGTTCTTC. This sequence encodes CSVEIFYSGGANEQFF.

This clonotype was counted at least ten times. V and J are TRBV5-6 and TRBJ1-2; the D is unclear. Trimming shortened V by 4 bases and J by 8 bases, and 21 bases separated the two germline ends. The CDR3 consists of 15 residues. CDR1 and CDR2 (germline): SGHDT, YYEEEE. This CDR3 is CASSHAIQGERGYTF. The CDR3 nucleotides are TGTGCCAGCAGCCACGCCATACAAGGCGAACGGGGCTACACCTTC.

This clonotype turned up a few times. The genes are TRBV5-1 and TRBJ2-7; tentatively, D is TRBD2 (7 bases). CDR3 length: 16 amino acids. In germline, CDR1 is SGHRS, CDR2 YFSETQ. Trimming took 4 bases from V and 3 from J, leaving 20 bases between them. The CDR3 nucleotides are TGCGCCAGCAGCCTAGGGGTTTTGCGGGGGCACTACGAGCAGTACTTC. Translation gives CASSLGVLRGHYEQYF.

This clonotype was counted many times. The V call is TRBV6-6, the J call TRBJ1-2, with TRBD1 matching over 7 bases. The V and J ends lost 5 bases and 4 bases, in that order; junction bases with no gene match: 1. The CDR3 sequence is 12 residues long. The germline V gene encodes CDR1 MNHNY and CDR2 SVGAGI (reference sequence). For the CDR3, the DNA is TGTGCCAGCAGTCGGGACAGCTATGGCTACACCTTC. Amino acids: CASSRDSYGYTF.